Listed here is a single T cell receptor beta chain. Its target is unknown. This sample was taken from a study of T cell responses to AZD1222 COVID-19 vaccine. Only in-frame clones appear in the TCRdb table, and some are missing; sequencing was by immunoSEQ multiplex PCR. Of tens of thousands of clones listed, about 88% are singletons. The CDR3 covers 15 residues. CDR1 and CDR2 (germline): KGHDR, SFDVKD. Unmatched junction bases numbered 5, after V lost 3 bases and J lost 4 bases. Study-wide points: Spike-wide coverage was observed for vaccine-associated CD4 TCRs, with dominant responses at 160-218 and 743-854. Close to half of all spike-specific TCRs reportedly target regions of the variants that are unmutated.

The sequences come from peripheral blood, collected on day 0 of AZD1222 vaccination. The rearrangement uses TRBV24-1 and TRBJ1-2; 9 bases align to TRBD1. The sequence came from an adult in good health. The CDR3 DNA reads as TGTGCCACCAGTGATCGGACAGGGGACAGCTATGGCTACACCTTC. It codes for CATSDRTGDSYGYTF.